Only a few counts were recorded for the clone carrying this T cell receptor (beta chain). Original processing methods: For nucleated cells, counts were estimated from reference gene primer amplification. Sequencing was performed with immunoSEQ multiplex PCR; in TCRdb, only in-frame clones are kept and a portion is missing. V and J calls plus clone size are reproduced from that table; the DNA served to infer D and trimming. Among approximately 69,000 clones listed, about 86% were seen once. The sample originates from a study of blood T cell repertoires in COVID-19. Study-level information: From the United States, Italy and Spain came samples of acute and convalescent COVID-19. T cells, B-cell-depleted T cells, or PBMCs supplied cDNA or gDNA.

Germline CDR1 reads MNHNY; CDR2 reads SVGAGI (reference sequence). The CDR3 runs to 14 residues. The V and J ends lost 5 bases and 1 base respectively, with 11 bases between them. The chain couples TRBV6-6 to TRBJ1-1; possible D gene TRBD1, 6 bases. The origin of this receptor is a human donor in a cohort sampled during active COVID-19. The specimen sequenced was peripheral blood. The CDR3 DNA is TGTGCCAGCAGTAGGACAGATGGGAACACTGAAGCTTTCTTT. Residues: CASSRTDGNTEAFF.